This passage covers 24 T cell receptor beta chains from one sample sequenced in a study of T cell repertoires in cytomegalovirus infection. TCRdb passed the reads through MiXCR, listing each CDR3 protein once. The table has about a million distinct CDR3 sequences, approximately 32% seen once. Their target antigens are unknown. Material: cultured CD8+ T cells from PBMCs, obtained from culture after CMV antigen stimulation. Receptor source: a human donor in good health (CMV status not recorded). Some clones in this sample may be carry-over from other donors' samples.

In this sample, this clonotype turned up a few times. The chain recombines TRBV6-6 with TRBJ1-1, with no clear D. Germline loops: CDR1 MNHNY, CDR2 SVGAGI (reference sequence). V dropped 2 bases and J dropped 1 base, with 8 bases sitting between them. The CDR3 extends over 14 amino acids. The CDR3 sequence is CASSYLVTNTEAFF. The CDR3 DNA reads TGTGCCAGCAGTTACCTCGTGACGAACACTGAAGCTTTCTTT.

The table lists this clonotype with a few counts. The J gene is TRBJ1-4, the V gene TRBV12-3 or TRBV12-4, with D unresolved. With 10 bases removed from V and 5 bases from J, the gap between germline ends came to 11 bases. The CDR3 loop spans 12 amino acids. CDR3 region: CATSKNNEKLFF. The CDR3 nucleotides are TGTGCCACTTCTAAAAACAATGAAAAACTGTTTTTT.

The chain has TRBV11-3 and TRBJ2-7; 7 nucleotides agree with TRBD1. After removal of 4 bases from V and 2 bases from J, the junction contained 11 bases not matched to a gene. The CDR3 is made up of 16 amino acids. Germline loops: CDR1 SGHNT, CDR2 YENEEA. CDR3 DNA sequence: TGTGCCAGCAGCTCCATAGGGGGCCCCAATCCCTACGAGCAGTACTTC. Amino acids: CASSSIGGPNPYEQYF.

This clonotype was observed at least ten times. The V and J genes are TRBV12-3 or TRBV12-4 and TRBJ1-2, with D maybe TRBD1 (6 bases). The CDR3 length is 15 residues. V was pared by 4 bases and J by 2 bases, with 14 bases between. CDR3 region: CASSSSGQKNYGYTF. The CDR3, as DNA: TGTGCCAGCAGTTCAAGCGGACAGAAGAACTATGGCTACACCTTC.

This clonotype has a handful of counts. This chain uses TRBV28 with TRBJ2-5, with 8 bases matching TRBD1. The V segment lost 6 bases and the J segment 2 bases; nucleotides outside the gene matches: 5. The germline V gene has CDR1 MDHEN and CDR2 SYDVKM. The CDR3 length is 14 residues. CDR3 residues: CASSRDRSQETQYF. The CDR3 DNA reads as TGTGCCAGCAGCAGGGACAGGTCGCAAGAGACCCAGTACTTC.

The chain links TRBV7-3 to TRBJ2-1; D is unresolved. The V and J ends lost 4 bases and 9 bases respectively, with 16 bases between them. The CDR3 consists of 14 residues. CDR1 and CDR2 (germline): SGHTA, FQGTGA. In DNA, the CDR3 is TGTGCCAGCAGCTCCATAACAGCCGGCGGTGAGCAGTTCTTC. It specifies CASSSITAGGEQFF.

This clonotype was recorded a few times. The chain links TRBV28 to TRBJ2-3, with 9 bases lining up with TRBD1. V shed 7 bases, J shed 3 bases, and the junction held 8 bases outside the gene matches. CDR3 length: 15 residues. Germline V gene data show CDR1 as MDHEN and CDR2 as SYDVKM. CDR3 region: CASNPGQGFTDTQYF. DNA for the CDR3: TGTGCCAGCAACCCGGGACAGGGCTTTACAGATACGCAGTATTTT.

The chain links TRBV6-6 to TRBJ2-2; D call uncertain. Germline-derived CDR1 and CDR2 are MNHNY and SVGAGI (reference sequence). Trimming left V 5 bases short and J 8 bases short, with 6 bases between. The CDR3 spans 11 residues. The CDR3: CASSRVGELFF. The CDR3 DNA sequence: TGTGCCAGCAGTAGAGTGGGGGAGCTGTTTTTT.

The rearrangement joins TRBV12-3 or TRBV12-4 to TRBJ1-2; D is unresolved. The CDR3 has 14 residues. Trimming stripped 5 bases from V and 5 bases from J, with 15 bases between. In DNA form, the CDR3 reads TGTGCCAGCAGTCCGGGAGCCGGTTTGTATGGCTACACCTTC. Translation: CASSPGAGLYGYTF.

Ten or more counts support this clonotype. The chain employs TRBV12-3 or TRBV12-4 and TRBJ2-5; no clear D gene. V lost 0 bases, J lost 1 base, and 6 bases lay in between. The CDR3 runs to 14 residues. The CDR3 region is CASSLAGIQETQYF. CDR3 nucleotide sequence: TGTGCCAGCAGTTTAGCGGGGATCCAAGAGACCCAGTACTTC.

This clonotype was seen just once. Since a much larger clone is just one base distant, this may be a read error. The chain employs TRBV25-1 and TRBJ1-6, with unresolved D. This CDR3 has 13 residues. V was clipped by 3 bases and J by 4 bases, with 4 bases between them. The germline V gene has CDR1 MGHDK and CDR2 SYGVNS. CDR3 nucleotides: TGTGCCAGCAGTGACCCTTATAATTCACCCCTCCACTTT. Amino acid sequence: CASSDPYNSPLHF.

The sample holds a few counts of this clonotype. DNA of the CDR3: TGTGCCAGCAGCACCACTAGCGGGGAGAACACCGGGGAGCTGTTTTTT. Translation: CASSTTSGENTGELFF. The chain couples TRBV7-6 to TRBJ2-2; 10 bases match TRBD2. V lost 5 bases and J lost 1; bases outside the gene matches: 4. The CDR3 totals 16 residues. CDR1 is SGHVS and CDR2 is FNYEAQ in the germline V gene.

The chain has TRBV6-2 or TRBV6-3 and TRBJ1-4; maybe TRBD1 (5 bases). The CDR3 extends over 15 amino acids. The germline V gene encodes CDR1 MNHEY and CDR2 SVGEGT. Trimming took 0 bases from V and 5 from J, leaving 10 bases between them. This CDR3 reads CASSYSRDRNEKLFF. Here the CDR3 DNA reads TGTGCCAGCAGTTACTCGAGAGACAGAAATGAAAAACTGTTTTTT.

CDR3 nucleotide sequence: TGTGCCATGGGGCGGGGGACGTACACCGGGGAGCTGTTTTTT. Its protein is CAMGRGTYTGELFF. The rearrangement joins TRBV12-3 or TRBV12-4 to TRBJ2-2; 7 positions match TRBD2. J was trimmed by 3 bases and V by 10 bases; bases with no gene match: 8. The CDR3 length is 14 residues.

J is TRBJ1-2 and V is TRBV24-1, with 9 bases that match TRBD1. The germline V gene encodes CDR1 KGHDR and CDR2 SFDVKD. This CDR3 has 14 residues. The V segment lost 9 bases and the J segment 9 bases; nucleotides outside the gene matches: 13. CDR3 coding DNA: TGTGCCACCCATGGACAGGGGCCCCTTTTGAGCTACACCTTC. As protein: CATHGQGPLLSYTF.

This clonotype was detected a few times. This chain connects TRBV27 to TRBJ2-3; no clear D gene. CDR3 length: 12 amino acids. CDR1 and CDR2 (germline): MNHEY, SMNVEV (reference sequence). Trimming shortened V by 8 bases and J by 5 bases, and 11 bases separated the two germline ends. Written as DNA, the CDR3 is TGTGCCAGCGGCCCGCGTAAAGATACGCAGTATTTT. Protein: CASGPRKDTQYF.

J is TRBJ1-1 and V is TRBV27; a weak D match, TRBD1 (5 bases). The CDR3 covers 15 residues. The ends were cut back, 0 bases at V and 8 bases at J, with 16 bases in the middle. From germline, CDR1 is MNHEY and CDR2 SMNVEV (reference sequence). The CDR3 DNA reads as TGTGCCAGCAGTTTATCAGCATTCGGGACGGGAGAAGCTTTCTTT. Translating it yields CASSLSAFGTGEAFF.

The chain employs TRBV6-5 and TRBJ2-3, with D perhaps TRBD1 (6 bases). Germline CDR1 and CDR2: MNHEY and SVGAGI. The CDR3 has 16 amino acids. V lost 6 bases and J lost 10, with 26 bases in between. The CDR3 DNA follows: TGTGCCAGCAGATCCGGACTCCCCCCTCGACAGGATTCGCAGTATTTT. Translation: CASRSGLPPRQDSQYF.

This clonotype appeared many times. The genes are TRBV6-1 and TRBJ1-5; the match to TRBD1 covers 8 bases. J gave up 7 bases and V 0 bases, and 5 bases lay outside the gene matches. This CDR3 comprises 15 residues. In germline, CDR1 is MNHNS, CDR2 SASEGT. CDR3 nucleotides: TGTGCCAGCAGTGAAGCTCGACAGGGGATACAGCCCCAGCATTTT. Translation gives CASSEARQGIQPQHF.

This clonotype has ten or more counts. The V gene is TRBV7-6, the J gene TRBJ1-2, with TRBD1 identical over 9 bases. The germline V gene has CDR1 SGHVS and CDR2 FNYEAQ. J gave up 4 bases and V 5 bases, and 17 bases lay outside the gene matches. The CDR3 contains 18 residues. The CDR3 is CASSPYRDRDPAGYGYTF. CDR3 nucleotides: TGTGCCAGCAGCCCCTACCGGGACAGGGATCCAGCTGGCTATGGCTACACCTTC.

In its sample, this clonotype was seen a few times. The rearrangement joins TRBV12-3 or TRBV12-4 to TRBJ2-5; 15 nucleotides agree with TRBD2. This CDR3 is built from 19 residues. V shed 4 bases, J shed 0 bases, and the junction held 9 bases outside the gene matches. The CDR3 coding sequence is TGTGCCAGCAGTTCTCCGGGACTAGCGGGGGGCACGTACCAAGAGACCCAGTACTTC. It codes for CASSSPGLAGGTYQETQYF.

The genes are TRBV7-8 and TRBJ2-7; D could derive from TRBD1 or TRBD2 (6 bases each). This CDR3 spans 14 amino acids. CDR1 is SGHVS and CDR2 is FQNEAQ in the germline V gene. Trimming cost V 4 bases and J 7 bases, with 17 bases left between them. The CDR3 is CASSSGGGLEEQYF. DNA for the CDR3: TGTGCCAGCAGCTCCGGAGGGGGGCTTGAAGAGCAGTACTTC.

The chain uses TRBV2 and TRBJ2-3; 8 bases are a match to TRBD2. This CDR3 has 16 amino acids. In germline, CDR1 is SNHLY, CDR2 FYNNEI. Losses at the gene ends were 4 bases for V and 0 bases for J; bases not matched to a gene: 6. Here the CDR3 reads CASSALAGSSTDTQYF. As DNA, the CDR3 is TGTGCCAGCAGTGCCTTAGCGGGGTCTAGCACAGATACGCAGTATTTT.

Only one count was recorded for this clonotype. V and J are TRBV6-2 or TRBV6-3 and TRBJ2-5, with D maybe TRBD2 (6 bases). The germline CDR1 and CDR2 sequences are MNHEY and SVGEGT. V lost 8 bases and J 7 bases, leaving 11 bases between the germline ends. The CDR3 is 11 amino acids. CDR3: CASDLGGTQYF. The CDR3 DNA reads as TGTGCCAGCGACTTGGGGGGGACCCAGTACTTC.